Following are 16 T cell receptor beta chains from one sample sequenced in a study of T cells after yellow fever vaccination. MiXCR, run by TCRdb on the 5' RACE reads, gives a single entry per CDR3 protein. The sample yields 95,000 to 150,000 distinct CDR3 sequences, around 15% seen once. The sequencing used CD8+ T cells sorted from PBMCs, collected 5 days after the yellow fever booster vaccination. The receptors stem from a man between 18 and 35 years old who received the YFV17D yellow fever vaccine.

V is TRBV4-1 and J is TRBJ2-2; D gene ambiguous. This CDR3 has 17 amino acids. Deletions cut 2 bases from V and 2 bases from J, with 15 bases between. The germline gives CDR1 MGHRA, CDR2 YSYEKL. The DNA for the CDR3 is TGCGCCAGCAGCCAACCGGACGGCGAGCCTAACACCGGGGAGCTGTTTTTT. It encodes CASSQPDGEPNTGELFF.

This clonotype appeared many times. This rearrangement joins TRBV6-5 to TRBJ2-3, with D hard to call. V was shortened by 0 bases and J by 1 base, with 8 bases between the two germline ends. Germline V gives CDR1 MNHEY, CDR2 SVGAGI. This CDR3 has 15 amino acids. The chain's CDR3 is CASSYSRGGTDTQYF. CDR3 sequence (DNA): TGTGCCAGCAGTTACTCTCGCGGCGGCACAGATACGCAGTATTTT.

This clonotype has a handful of counts. The chain recombines TRBV7-9 with TRBJ1-5; TRBD1 matches at 8 bases. Losses at the gene ends were 1 base for V and 2 bases for J; bases not matched to a gene: 7. There are 17 residues in the CDR3. Germline values: CDR1 SEHNR, CDR2 FQNEAQ (reference sequence). CDR3 region: CASSLGDRGTRNQPQHF. The CDR3 bases are TGTGCCAGCAGCTTAGGAGACAGGGGAACCCGCAATCAGCCCCAGCATTTT.

This clonotype appeared a few times. This chain connects TRBV29-1 to TRBJ2-2; 7 bases agree with TRBD1. Germline V CDR1 and CDR2: SQVTM, ANQGSEA. There are 12 residues in the CDR3. V lost 6 bases, J lost 7 bases, and 5 bases stayed unmatched. CDR3 in amino acids: CSVTGLVGELFF. The CDR3 nucleotides read TGCAGCGTGACAGGGTTGGTCGGGGAGCTGTTTTTT.

This rearrangement joins TRBV29-1 to TRBJ1-2; D unclear. V was cut by 6 bases and J by 3 bases, with 8 bases left in between. This CDR3 contains 11 residues. The germline gives CDR1 SQVTM, CDR2 ANQGSEA. CDR3 in amino acids: CSVQAYYGYTF. CDR3 sequence (DNA): TGCAGCGTCCAGGCTTACTATGGCTACACCTTC.

This clonotype has only a few counts. The rearrangement uses TRBV14 and TRBJ2-1; possible D gene TRBD1, 5 bases. Trimming shortened V by 1 base and J by 1 base, and 11 bases separated the two germline ends. CDR1 is SGHDN and CDR2 is FVKESK in the germline V gene. The CDR3 contains 16 residues. The CDR3 sequence is CASSQVPGQSYNEQFF. DNA of the CDR3: TGTGCCAGCAGCCAAGTGCCAGGGCAATCCTACAATGAGCAGTTCTTC.

The genes are TRBV9 and TRBJ1-2; D is ambiguous. Germline CDR1 SGDLS, CDR2 YYNGEE. The V gene lost 3 bases and the J gene lost 2 bases, with 5 bases spanning the gap. This CDR3 is built from 12 residues. The CDR3 DNA is TGTGCCAGCAGCGCGCGGAACTATGGCTACACCTTC. Translating it yields CASSARNYGYTF.

This chain connects TRBV12-3 or TRBV12-4 to TRBJ1-5; D remains ambiguous. With 3 bases removed from V and 2 bases from J, the gap between germline ends came to 11 bases. CDR3 length: 15 amino acids. This CDR3 is CASSFESMGNQPQHF. The CDR3 DNA sequence: TGTGCCAGCAGTTTCGAGTCGATGGGCAATCAGCCCCAGCATTTT.

This chain joins TRBV4-3 and TRBJ1-1; weak D call: TRBD1 (5 bases). CDR3 length: 15 residues. V was shortened by 1 base and J by 3 bases, with 12 bases between the two germline ends. Germline V gene sequence: CDR1 LGHNA, CDR2 YSLEER. The DNA of the CDR3 is TGCGCCAGCAGCCAAGCTAACGTGGGGGACACTGAAGCTTTCTTT. Its translation: CASSQANVGDTEAFF.

This clonotype was picked up a small number of times. V gene TRBV20-1 combines with J gene TRBJ2-1, with 7 bases aligning to TRBD2. The V segment lost 5 bases and the J segment 2 bases; nucleotides outside the gene matches: 9. The CDR3 runs to 15 residues. The germline CDR1 and CDR2 sequences are DFQATT and SNEGSKA (reference sequence). CDR3 protein: CSAPGTTRTYNEQFF. The CDR3, as DNA: TGCAGTGCTCCCGGGACTACTCGTACCTACAATGAGCAGTTCTTC.

This clonotype was counted only a few times. The chain carries TRBV28 and TRBJ2-1; 7 bases line up with TRBD1. The CDR3 is 14 amino acids. Trimming at V came to 2 bases and at J to 4 bases, leaving 2 bases not matched to a gene. Germline CDR1 and CDR2: MDHEN and SYDVKM. CDR3 region: CASSLVGQYNEQFF. DNA for the CDR3: TGTGCCAGCAGTTTAGTGGGACAGTACAATGAGCAGTTCTTC.

This clonotype was counted between two and nine times. The V gene is TRBV7-9, the J gene TRBJ2-1; 8 bases align to TRBD2. Trimming at V came to 5 bases and at J to 8 bases, leaving 14 bases not matched to a gene. This CDR3 has 16 amino acids. CDR1 is SEHNR, CDR2 FQNEAQ, per germline (reference sequence). The CDR3 reads CASSGRGRGGRDEQFF. As DNA, the CDR3 is TGTGCCAGCAGCGGGAGAGGCCGGGGGGGAAGGGATGAGCAGTTCTTC.

V is TRBV6-5 and J is TRBJ1-1; TRBD1 might be the D (5 bases). The CDR3 contains 14 residues. Per the germline V gene, CDR1 is MNHEY and CDR2 is SVGAGI. The V end lost 3 bases, the J end lost 8 bases, and 16 bases lay between the germline ends. The CDR3 nucleotides read TGTGCCAGCAGTTATCTCGGGACTCGATTGGAAGCTTTCTTT. It encodes CASSYLGTRLEAFF.

This clonotype occurred a few times. The genes are TRBV28 and TRBJ2-7, with 12 positions matching TRBD1. J lost 2 bases, V lost 5 bases, and 10 bases had no gene match. Germline V gives CDR1 MDHEN, CDR2 SYDVKM. This CDR3 region has 17 residues. The CDR3 DNA follows: TGTGCCAGCAGTCTTCCCCGGGACAGGGGGCGCGCCTACGAGCAGTACGTC. It codes for CASSLPRDRGRAYEQYV.

V usage is TRBV20-1 and J usage is TRBJ2-1; 8 positions agree with TRBD2. This CDR3 region has 15 residues. Germline loops: CDR1 DFQATT, CDR2 SNEGSKA (reference sequence). With V trimmed by 2 bases and J by 4 bases, 7 bases remained unmatched. The CDR3 DNA reads TGCAGTGCTAGAAATAGCGGGGACCCATACAATGAGCAGTTCTTC. Protein: CSARNSGDPYNEQFF.

In this sample, this clonotype turned up a few times. The chain combines TRBV2 with TRBJ1-5; D is uncertain. The CDR3 runs 14 residues. V shed 8 bases and J shed 0 bases, with 11 bases lying between them. The germline gives CDR1 SNHLY, CDR2 FYNNEI. CDR3 sequence reads: CASVTDTSNQPQHF. CDR3 DNA: TGTGCCAGCGTTACAGATACTAGCAATCAGCCCCAGCATTTT.